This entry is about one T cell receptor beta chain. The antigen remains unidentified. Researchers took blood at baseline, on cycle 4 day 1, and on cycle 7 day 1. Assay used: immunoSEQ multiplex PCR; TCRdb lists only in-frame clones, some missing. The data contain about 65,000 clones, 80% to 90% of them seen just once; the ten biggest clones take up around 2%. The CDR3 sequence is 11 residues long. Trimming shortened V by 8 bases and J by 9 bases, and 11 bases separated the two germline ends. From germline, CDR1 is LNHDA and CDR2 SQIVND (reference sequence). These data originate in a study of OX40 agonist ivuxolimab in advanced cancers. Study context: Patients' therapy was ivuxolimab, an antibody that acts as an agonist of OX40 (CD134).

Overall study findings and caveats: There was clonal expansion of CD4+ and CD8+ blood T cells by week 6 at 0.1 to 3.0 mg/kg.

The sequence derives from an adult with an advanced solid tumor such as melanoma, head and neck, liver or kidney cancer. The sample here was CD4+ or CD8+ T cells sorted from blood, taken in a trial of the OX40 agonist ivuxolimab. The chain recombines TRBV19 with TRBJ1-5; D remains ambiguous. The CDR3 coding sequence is TGTGCCAGTGGGGAATTGTTGCCCCAGCATTTT. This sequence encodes CASGELLPQHF.